This T cell receptor (beta chain) was retrieved from a study of blood T cell repertoires in COVID-19. Study as a whole: Nucleic acid was either cDNA or gDNA, and it came from T cells, B-cell-depleted T cells, or PBMCs.

Study processing details: Estimates of nucleated cell counts were drawn from the amplification of reference gene primers. The method was immunoSEQ multiplex PCR; TCRdb's version includes in-frame clones alone and lacks a portion of them. The V and J calls and clone size come from that table; D and trimming were worked out from the DNA. Of some 270,000 clones listed, just under 90% are singletons. The age range of participants was about 18 to 90 years, with residence in under 30 US areas. Participant-reported clinical history was the basis for cohort assignment. The CDR3 loop spans 16 amino acids. After removal of 2 bases from V and 0 bases from J, the junction contained 6 bases not matched to a gene. Germline CDR1 reads KGHSH; CDR2 reads LQKENI.

This TCR derives from a woman in her twenties or thirties with acute COVID-19. The rearrangement links TRBV18 to TRBJ1-1; 7 bases map to TRBD1. Input material: PBMCs or T cells enriched from blood (not recorded which). The CDR3 protein is CASSPFDREVNTEAFF. CDR3 DNA: TGTGCCAGCTCACCATTTGACAGGGAGGTGAACACTGAAGCTTTCTTT.